The 19 T cell receptor beta chains given below trace back to one sample, sequenced in a study of radiotherapy plus CTLA-4 blockade in lung cancer. Sequenced by immunoSEQ multiplex PCR; TCRdb stores in-frame clones only, minus some. The sample lists approximately 89,000 clones; around 81% were seen once. The sequencing used peripheral blood, collected from a patient treated with radiotherapy plus ipilimumab. All receptors come from a human donor with non-small cell lung cancer who had a partial response to radiotherapy plus ipilimumab. Some clones in this sample may be carry-over from other donors' samples.

The chain couples TRBV28 to TRBJ2-4; D is possibly TRBD2 (6 bases). Germline-derived CDR1 and CDR2 are MDHEN and SYDVKM. The CDR3 is made up of 17 amino acids. Trimming left V 6 bases short and J 1 base short, with 19 bases between. The CDR3 is CASRRGSSALAKNIQYF. The CDR3 bases are TGTGCCAGCAGGCGGGGCTCTAGCGCCTTGGCCAAAAACATTCAGTACTTC.

CDR3 nucleotides: TGTGCCAGCAGCTCCTCCTGGGACAGAACCTACGAGCAGTACTTC. Amino acids: CASSSSWDRTYEQYF. The chain has TRBV28 and TRBJ2-5; 7 bases agree with TRBD1. The end of the DNA aligns better with TRBJ2-7, so the J call may be wrong. The CDR3 is 15 amino acids. CDR1 is MDHEN and CDR2 is SYDVKM in the germline V gene.

The chain recombines TRBV5-1 with TRBJ2-5, with D perhaps TRBD1 or TRBD2 (5 bases each). Matching the DNA end better, TRBJ2-7 makes the J call doubtful. Germline values: CDR1 SGHRS, CDR2 YFSETQ. There are 18 residues in the CDR3. CDR3 protein: CASSLALSGGLGAYEQYF. In DNA, the CDR3 is TGCGCCAGCAGCCTGGCCCTCAGCGGCGGGCTGGGGGCCTACGAGCAGTACTTC.

This clone was detected only a few times. V usage is TRBV28 and J usage is TRBJ1-4; D is perhaps TRBD1 (5 bases). Per the germline V gene, CDR1 is MDHEN and CDR2 is SYDVKM. Trimming took 3 bases from V and 7 from J, leaving 21 bases between them. This CDR3 comprises 17 residues. The DNA of the CDR3 is TGTGCCAGCAGTTTGGGGACCGCGGGGTCCACGGGTGAAAAACTGTTTTTT. Translated, it gives CASSLGTAGSTGEKLFF.

The chain carries TRBV5-1 and TRBJ2-7; D is possibly TRBD1 (7 bases). Trimming pared 0 bases from V and 6 bases from J, leaving 10 bases between. This CDR3 comprises 13 residues. From germline, CDR1 is SGHRS and CDR2 YFSETQ. CDR3 amino acids: CASSLGQGGEQYF. The CDR3 coding sequence is TGCGCCAGCAGCTTGGGACAGGGAGGCGAGCAGTACTTC. Full variable domain (outside the CDR3, taken from reference TRBV5-1 and TRBJ2-7): KAGVTQTPRYLIKTRGQQVTLSCSPISGHRSVSWYQQTPGQGLQFLFEYFSETQRNKGNFPGRFSGRQFSNSRSEMNVSTLELGDSALYLCASSLGQGGEQYFGPGTRLTVT.

This chain links TRBV7-2 with TRBJ2-5; 11 bases fit TRBD2. The CDR3 is 17 residues long. The V gene end was trimmed by 1 base and the J gene end by 5 bases; junction bases not matched to a gene: 9. Germline values: CDR1 SGHTA, CDR2 FQGNSA. CDR3 sequence: CASSLGPRASGGETQYF. Here the CDR3 DNA reads TGTGCCAGCAGCTTAGGCCCTAGGGCTAGCGGGGGGGAGACCCAGTACTTC.

The gene calls are TRBV9 and TRBJ2-7, with 7 bases identical to TRBD2. Germline assignment: CDR1 SGDLS and CDR2 YYNGEE. V was pared by 2 bases and J by 1 base, with 6 bases of the junction left unmatched. The CDR3 consists of 15 residues. The CDR3 nucleotides read TGTGCCAGCAGCGTCTCCACGGGACTATCCTACGAGCAGTACTTC. The encoded protein is CASSVSTGLSYEQYF.

The table lists this clone with a count of one. This rearrangement joins TRBV27 to TRBJ2-7; 12 positions agree with TRBD2. CDR1 and CDR2 (germline): MNHEY, SMNVEV (reference sequence). The CDR3 consists of 13 residues. With V trimmed by 4 bases and J by 6 bases, 1 base remained unmatched. This chain's CDR3 is CASSWTSGVEQYF. For the CDR3, the DNA is TGTGCCAGCAGTTGGACTAGCGGGGTCGAGCAGTACTTC.

The chain links TRBV7-4 to TRBJ2-3; D is undetermined. Germline CDR1 SGHVT, CDR2 SQSDAQ. The length of the CDR3 is 12 residues. The V end lost 5 bases, the J end lost 2 bases, and 5 bases lay between the germline ends. The CDR3 coding sequence is TGTGCCAGCAGCCAAGCCACAGATACGCAGTATTTT. As protein: CASSQATDTQYF.

V is TRBV10-3 and J is TRBJ1-1, with D hard to call. The CDR3 extends over 14 amino acids. Germline CDR1 ENHRY, CDR2 SYGVKD. V lost 2 bases, J lost 5 bases, and 12 bases lay in between. The CDR3 region has the DNA TGTGCCATCAGTGAGGGCGCCGGGTTTACTGAAGCTTTCTTT. Translating gives CAISEGAGFTEAFF.

The rearrangement links TRBV18 to TRBJ2-3; 7 nucleotides match TRBD1. V lost 2 bases and J lost 0; bases outside the gene matches: 11. The germline gives CDR1 KGHSH, CDR2 LQKENI. This CDR3 is built from 18 residues. The CDR3: CASSPWPGGLSSTDTQYF. DNA of the CDR3: TGTGCCAGCTCACCATGGCCAGGGGGTCTCTCTAGCACAGATACGCAGTATTTT.

This clone was recorded a few times. J is TRBJ1-1 and V is TRBV14; the D is unclear. Germline V CDR1 and CDR2: SGHDN, FVKESK. This CDR3 comprises 12 residues. Trimming removed 5 bases at V and 11 bases at J, with 15 bases between. The CDR3 nucleotides read TGTGCCAGCAGCGAAGGAGGCAAAAGGGCTTTCTTT. Its translation is CASSEGGKRAFF. Supplemented by reference TRBV14 and TRBJ1-1, the full variable domain reads EAGVTQFPSHSVIEKGQTVTLRCDPISGHDNLYWYRRVMGKEIKFLLHFVKESKQDESGMPNNRFLAERTGGTYSTLKVQPAELEDSGVYFCASSEGGKRAFFGQGTRLTVV.

The chain recombines TRBV27 with TRBJ2-2; D is unresolved. CDR1 is MNHEY and CDR2 is SMNVEV in the germline V gene (reference sequence). Trimming stripped 0 bases from V and 4 bases from J, with 6 bases between. The CDR3 is made up of 14 amino acids. This CDR3 is CASSLSPGTGELFF. The CDR3 region has the DNA TGTGCCAGCAGTTTATCCCCGGGCACCGGGGAGCTGTTTTTT.

V usage is TRBV5-1 and J usage is TRBJ1-6; D perhaps matches TRBD1 (5 bases). The CDR3 extends over 14 amino acids. Trimming removed 4 bases from V and 5 bases from J, with 10 bases in between. Germline CDR1 and CDR2: SGHRS and YFSETQ. CDR3 in DNA: TGCGCCAGCAGCCTCAGGGTGAATAATTCACCCCTCCACTTT. Translating gives CASSLRVNNSPLHF.

This clone was seen only a few times. This rearrangement joins TRBV5-1 to TRBJ1-1; TRBD1 is a possible D gene (5 bases). The CDR3 extends over 14 amino acids. Trimming removed 4 bases from V and 1 base from J, with 11 bases in between. CDR1 and CDR2 from the germline V gene are SGHRS and YFSETQ. CDR3: CASSPWGSNTEAFF. The CDR3 DNA is TGCGCCAGCAGCCCTTGGGGCTCGAACACTGAAGCTTTCTTT.

The chain uses TRBV6-5 and TRBJ2-6, with a weak D call TRBD2 (6 bases). The ends were cut back, 6 bases at V and 4 bases at J, with 13 bases in the middle. The germline V gene has CDR1 MNHEY and CDR2 SVGAGI. The CDR3 runs 15 residues. CDR3: CASSIGGSGANVLTF. The CDR3 DNA is TGTGCCAGCAGCATTGGAGGGAGCGGGGCCAACGTCCTGACTTTC.

The genes are TRBV14 and TRBJ1-2; D is unresolved. Germline CDR1 is SGHDN and CDR2 is FVKESK. The CDR3 runs to 14 residues. Trimming shortened V by 0 bases and J by 7 bases, and 12 bases separated the two germline ends. Written as DNA, the CDR3 is TGTGCCAGCAGCCAAGATCGGAGGGTTGGTGGCTACACCTTC. Encoded protein: CASSQDRRVGGYTF.

This sequence joins TRBV5-1 and TRBJ2-1; 8 positions match TRBD2. The CDR3 consists of 15 residues. Germline values: CDR1 SGHRS, CDR2 YFSETQ. J lost 3 bases, V lost 4 bases, and 6 bases had no gene match. This chain's CDR3 is CASSVVSGSYNEQFF. Written as DNA, the CDR3 is TGCGCCAGCAGCGTAGTAAGCGGGAGCTACAATGAGCAGTTCTTC.

The rearrangement links TRBV7-2 to TRBJ2-2; D remains unclear. The CDR3 totals 12 residues. Trimming took 1 base from V and 7 from J, leaving 4 bases between them. Germline CDR1 is SGHTA and CDR2 is FQGNSA. The CDR3 spells CASSLVSGELFF. The CDR3 nucleotides are TGTGCCAGCAGCTTAGTCAGCGGGGAGCTGTTTTTT.